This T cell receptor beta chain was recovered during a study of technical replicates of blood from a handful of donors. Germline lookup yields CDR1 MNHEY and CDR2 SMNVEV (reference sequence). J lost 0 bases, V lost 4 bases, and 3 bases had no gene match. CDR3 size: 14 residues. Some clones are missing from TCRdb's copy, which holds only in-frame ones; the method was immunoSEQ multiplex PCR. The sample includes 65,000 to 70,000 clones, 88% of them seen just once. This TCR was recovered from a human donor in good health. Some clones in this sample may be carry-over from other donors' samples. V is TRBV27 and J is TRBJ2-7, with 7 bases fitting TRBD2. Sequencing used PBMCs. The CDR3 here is CASSSAGSSYEQYF. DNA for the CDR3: TGTGCCAGCAGTTCAGCGGGGAGCTCCTACGAGCAGTACTTC.